These 28 T cell receptor beta chains share one sample of origin, sequenced in a study of tumor-infiltrating lymphocytes in localized non-small cell lung cancer. TCRdb's copy holds only in-frame clones and misses some; the assay was immunoSEQ multiplex PCR. The profile shows about 9,300 clones, roughly 75% of them singletons. Sequencing input: uninvolved lung tissue not adjacent to the tumor. The receptors come from a human donor with non-small cell lung cancer.

The sample holds a few counts of this clone. The chain has TRBV20-1 and TRBJ1-1; no firm D call. Trimming removed 1 base at V and 7 bases at J, with 4 bases between. CDR1 DFQATT and CDR2 SNEGSKA come from the germline V gene (reference sequence). The CDR3 spans 10 residues. CDR3 bases: TGCAGTGCTAGAGTTTATGAAGCTTTCTTT. This codes for CSARVYEAFF.

The CDR3 nucleotides read TGCGCCAGCAGCGATAGCGGGAGTCCCAACGAGCAGTACTTC. This codes for CASSDSGSPNEQYF. The chain employs TRBV4-1 and TRBJ2-7; 9 nucleotides align to TRBD2. Germline V gene data show CDR1 as MGHRA and CDR2 as YSYEKL. V shed 5 bases and J 5 bases; nucleotides not matched to a gene: 7. The CDR3 contains 14 residues.

The rearrangement links TRBV19 to TRBJ2-3, with 15 bases aligning to TRBD2. The CDR3 is 17 amino acids. The J segment lost 4 bases and the V segment lost 4 bases, leaving 6 bases of the junction unmatched. Germline V gives CDR1 LNHDA, CDR2 SQIVND (reference sequence). The CDR3 here is CASSTPGLAGGADTQYF. DNA for the CDR3: TGTGCCAGTAGTACTCCAGGACTAGCGGGAGGGGCAGATACGCAGTATTTT.

V is TRBV28 and J is TRBJ1-4, with 8 positions matching TRBD1. Trimming at V came to 5 bases and at J to 6 bases, leaving 8 bases not matched to a gene. CDR1 and CDR2 from the germline V gene are MDHEN and SYDVKM. The CDR3 consists of 15 residues. The CDR3 loop reads CASSEPRGRDEKLFF. The DNA for the CDR3 is TGTGCCAGCAGTGAACCCAGGGGGCGCGATGAAAAACTGTTTTTT.

The chain employs TRBV6-5 and TRBJ1-1; the D gene is possibly TRBD1 (6 bases). The CDR3 runs 11 residues. Germline CDR1 is MNHEY and CDR2 is SVGAGI. Trimming shortened V by 4 bases and J by 9 bases, and 9 bases separated the two germline ends. The CDR3 loop is CASSSGTKAFF. CDR3 coding DNA: TGTGCCAGCAGTTCCGGGACAAAAGCTTTCTTT.

This chain links TRBV7-8 with TRBJ1-5; weak D call: TRBD1 (6 bases). With 8 bases removed from V and 6 bases from J, the gap between germline ends came to 17 bases. Looked up from germline, CDR1 is SGHVS and CDR2 is FQNEAQ. The CDR3 sequence is 14 residues long. The CDR3 DNA is TGTGCCAGCGACCAGTCACAGGGTTTTCAGCCCCAGCATTTT. Translated, it gives CASDQSQGFQPQHF.

CDR3 in DNA: TGTGCCAGCAGCCAAGTATCGGGAGTAGTCTACGAGCAGTACTTC. Translated, it gives CASSQVSGVVYEQYF. The chain recombines TRBV4-2 with TRBJ2-7; D perhaps matches TRBD2 (6 bases). Trimming took 1 base from V and 3 from J, leaving 13 bases between them. The CDR3 totals 15 residues. Germline CDR1 is LGHNA and CDR2 is YNFKEQ.

This clone was recorded only once. The chain is built from TRBV5-1 and TRBJ2-4, with TRBD2 as a possible D gene (6 bases). In germline, CDR1 is SGHRS, CDR2 YFSETQ. This CDR3 comprises 14 residues. V lost 4 bases and J lost 8, with 16 bases in between. The CDR3 loop is CASSGGVALDIQYF. In DNA form, the CDR3 reads TGCGCCAGCAGCGGAGGGGTGGCCCTAGACATTCAGTACTTC.

The chain employs TRBV6-5 and TRBJ2-2, with a possible D match to TRBD1 (5 bases). Germline-derived CDR1 and CDR2 are MNHEY and SVGAGI. V was pared by 0 bases and J by 5 bases, with 10 bases between. There are 15 residues in the CDR3. The CDR3 sequence is CASSYSASGTGELFF. The CDR3 DNA sequence: TGTGCCAGCAGTTACTCAGCGTCAGGGACCGGGGAGCTGTTTTTT.

This chain uses TRBV5-1 with TRBJ1-1; no reliable D call. Germline lookup yields CDR1 SGHRS and CDR2 YFSETQ. The CDR3 extends over 13 amino acids. Trimming took off 4 bases at V and 1 base at J, with 8 bases between the two ends. The CDR3 region is CASSPDANTEAFF. DNA for the CDR3: TGCGCCAGCAGCCCCGACGCGAACACTGAAGCTTTCTTT.

The chain uses TRBV10-1 and TRBJ2-2, with 13 bases aligning to TRBD2. The CDR3 is 19 amino acids. Germline CDR1 is WNHNN and CDR2 is SYGVQD (reference sequence). V gave up 5 bases and J gave up 5 bases; unmatched junction bases: 14. The CDR3 nucleotides read TGCGCCAGCAGTCCGGGACTAGCGGGAACAACCTCGCGGACCGGGGAGCTGTTTTTT. Protein: CASSPGLAGTTSRTGELFF.

This clone was seen a handful of times. The V and J genes are TRBV5-8 and TRBJ2-7, with a weak D call TRBD1 (5 bases). Germline V CDR1 and CDR2: SGHTS, YDEGEE. V gave up 4 bases and J gave up 2 bases, with 13 bases separating them. The CDR3 is 14 residues long. CDR3 sequence reads: CASSPSDRTYEQYF. CDR3 in DNA: TGTGCCAGCAGCCCGTCTGACAGAACCTACGAGCAGTACTTC.

This sequence joins TRBV6-5 and TRBJ1-4; TRBD1 agrees at 11 bases. The CDR3 spans 16 residues. Unmatched junction bases numbered 7, after V lost 2 bases and J lost 8 bases. Germline CDR1 reads MNHEY; CDR2 reads SVGAGI. The CDR3 reads CASSYTGTGGGEKLFF. The CDR3, as DNA: TGTGCCAGCAGTTACACCGGGACAGGGGGAGGGGAAAAACTGTTTTTT.

The rearrangement links TRBV30 to TRBJ2-3; 10 nucleotides align to TRBD2. Germline CDR1 is GTSNPN and CDR2 is SVGIG (reference sequence). J lost 8 bases, V lost 7 bases, and 6 bases had no gene match. This CDR3 spans 12 amino acids. The CDR3 DNA is TGTGCCTCCCAGCGGGAGGGCCCTACGCAGTATTTT. Its protein product is CASQREGPTQYF.

This chain joins TRBV4-2 and TRBJ2-1; D might be TRBD2 (6 bases). The CDR3 is 14 amino acids. Germline CDR1 LGHNA, CDR2 YNFKEQ. Trimming shortened V by 2 bases and J by 6 bases, and 11 bases separated the two germline ends. Written as DNA, the CDR3 is TGTGCCAGCAGCCAACCTCAGGGACTCAATGAGCAGTTCTTC. It yields the protein CASSQPQGLNEQFF.

V is TRBV30 and J is TRBJ1-5; tentative D call: TRBD1 (5 bases). The germline V gene has CDR1 GTSNPN and CDR2 SVGIG (reference sequence). This CDR3 has 18 residues. The ends were cut back, 1 base at V and 0 bases at J, with 19 bases in the middle. The CDR3 nucleotides read TGTGCCTGGAGTGCGGTGCAGGGCGTTTCTTATAGCAATCAGCCCCAGCATTTT. Protein product: CAWSAVQGVSYSNQPQHF.

The rearrangement links TRBV28 to TRBJ2-1, with 7 nucleotides matching TRBD2. The CDR3 extends over 15 amino acids. The V and J ends lost 1 base and 3 bases, in that order; junction bases with no gene match: 3. Germline CDR1 reads MDHEN; CDR2 reads SYDVKM. CDR3 sequence (DNA): TGTGCCAGCAGTTTATTGGGGGAGGGCTACAATGAGCAGTTCTTC. This sequence encodes CASSLLGEGYNEQFF.

The V gene is TRBV20-1, the J gene TRBJ1-2; D is unresolved. Trimming removed 4 bases at V and 4 bases at J, with 4 bases between. The CDR3 runs 10 residues. Germline V gives CDR1 DFQATT, CDR2 SNEGSKA (reference sequence). CDR3 DNA: TGCAGTGCTAAGACCTATGGCTACACCTTC. Translated, it gives CSAKTYGYTF.

The chain combines TRBV11-2 with TRBJ1-3; 8 nucleotides match TRBD1. J gave up 4 bases and V 0 bases, and 5 bases lay outside the gene matches. This CDR3 region has 16 residues. The V gene's germline CDR1 is SGHAT and CDR2 FQNNGV. The CDR3 DNA is TGTGCCAGCAGCTTAGATCAGGGGGCGGAAGGAAACACCATATATTTT. Protein sequence: CASSLDQGAEGNTIYF.

V usage is TRBV19 and J usage is TRBJ2-5; no definite D call. The CDR3 has 11 amino acids. Germline-derived CDR1 and CDR2 are LNHDA and SQIVND (reference sequence). V was clipped by 5 bases and J by 4 bases, with 5 bases between them. CDR3 sequence reads: CASSRGETQYF. For the CDR3, the DNA is TGTGCCAGTAGTCGAGGAGAGACCCAGTACTTC. The variable domain in full, with the rest retrieved from reference TRBV19 and TRBJ2-5, is DGGITQSPKYLFRKEGQNVTLSCEQNLNHDAMYWYRQDPGQGLRLIYYSQIVNDFQKGDIAEGYSVSREKKESFPLTVTSAQKNPTAFYLCASSRGETQYFGPGTRLLVL.

The chain couples TRBV6-5 to TRBJ1-5, with D possibly being TRBD1 (5 bases). V dropped 6 bases and J dropped 2 bases, with 11 bases sitting between them. The germline gives CDR1 MNHEY, CDR2 SVGAGI. This CDR3 has 14 amino acids. CDR3: CASRSGFGNQPQHF. The DNA of the CDR3 is TGTGCCAGCAGGTCAGGGTTCGGCAATCAGCCCCAGCATTTT.

This chain uses TRBV5-6 with TRBJ2-5; D is uncertain. The CDR3 consists of 12 residues. Per the germline V gene, CDR1 is SGHDT and CDR2 is YYEEEE. Trimming pared 0 bases from V and 5 bases from J, leaving 5 bases between. CDR3 nucleotides: TGTGCCAGCAGCTTGGCCGGGGAGACCCAGTACTTC. Protein sequence: CASSLAGETQYF.

The chain recombines TRBV7-2 with TRBJ2-1; D not certain. Per the germline V gene, CDR1 is SGHTA and CDR2 is FQGNSA. V was shortened by 5 bases and J by 2 bases, with 1 base between the two germline ends. This CDR3 is 11 amino acids long. The CDR3 DNA reads as TGTGCCAGCAGCCCCTACAATGAGCAGTTCTTC. Encoded protein: CASSPYNEQFF.

This clone was counted between two and nine times. The chain has TRBV19 and TRBJ1-5; D is perhaps TRBD1 (5 bases). Trimming left V 2 bases short and J 5 bases short, with 10 bases between. The CDR3 consists of 14 residues. Per the germline V gene, CDR1 is LNHDA and CDR2 is SQIVND (reference sequence). As DNA, the CDR3 is TGTGCCAGTAGTATATTGGGCAGGGATCAGCCCCAGCATTTT. As protein: CASSILGRDQPQHF.

A few counts support this clone. This sequence joins TRBV7-2 and TRBJ1-5; 7 positions agree with TRBD1. The CDR3 has 14 residues. Per the germline V gene, CDR1 is SGHTA and CDR2 is FQGNSA. The V segment lost 5 bases and the J segment 6 bases; nucleotides outside the gene matches: 7. CDR3 protein: CASSPTTGSQPQHF. The CDR3 DNA reads TGTGCCAGCAGCCCGACGACAGGGTCTCAGCCCCAGCATTTT. The variable domain in full, with the rest retrieved from reference TRBV7-2 and TRBJ1-5, is GAGVSQSPSNKVTEKGKDVELRCDPISGHTALYWYRQSLGQGLEFLIYFQGNSAPDKSGLPSDRFSAERTGGSVSTLTIQRTQQEDSAVYLCASSPTTGSQPQHFGDGTRLSIL.

The chain has TRBV6-1 and TRBJ1-2, with 10 bases that match TRBD1. Per germline, CDR1 MNHNS and CDR2 SASEGT. The CDR3 extends over 15 amino acids. V shed 7 bases and J 7 bases; nucleotides not matched to a gene: 12. This CDR3 is CASTRGTGDSGGYTF. CDR3 in DNA: TGTGCCAGCACCAGAGGGACAGGGGATTCAGGTGGCTACACCTTC.

The rearrangement joins TRBV5-1 to TRBJ2-6, with a possible D match to TRBD2 (6 bases). The CDR3 runs 14 residues. The V end lost 6 bases, the J end lost 4 bases, and 11 bases lay between the germline ends. The germline V gene has CDR1 SGHRS and CDR2 YFSETQ. This CDR3 reads CASNAGTGANVLTF. In DNA form, the CDR3 reads TGCGCCAGCAACGCGGGGACGGGGGCCAACGTCCTGACTTTC. Full variable domain (outside the CDR3, taken from reference TRBV5-1 and TRBJ2-6): KAGVTQTPRYLIKTRGQQVTLSCSPISGHRSVSWYQQTPGQGLQFLFEYFSETQRNKGNFPGRFSGRQFSNSRSEMNVSTLELGDSALYLCASNAGTGANVLTFGAGSRLTVL.

This clone was observed a few times. CDR3 region: CSVERGGGETQYF. The CDR3 DNA reads TGCAGCGTTGAAAGGGGAGGGGGAGAGACCCAGTACTTC. The chain is built from TRBV29-1 and TRBJ2-5, with D possibly matching TRBD2 (7 bases). V dropped 2 bases and J dropped 4 bases, with 11 bases sitting between them. Per the germline V gene, CDR1 is SQVTM and CDR2 is ANQGSEA. This CDR3 region has 13 residues. The full variable domain, completed using reference TRBV29-1 and TRBJ2-5, is SAVISQKPSRDICQRGTSLTIQCQVDSQVTMMFWYRQQPGQSLTLIATANQGSEATYESGFVIDKFPISRPNLTFSTLTVSNMSPEDSSIYLCSVERGGGETQYFGPGTRLLVL.